One sample yielded the 22 T cell receptor beta chains listed below, sequenced in a study of STAT3 mutations in large granular lymphocyte leukemia (dated by TCRdb to the late 2010s). Overall study outcomes, separate from this receptor: All T-LGLL patients had at least one immunodominant TCRbeta clonotype, and roughly half had multiple immunodominant subclonotypes.

Receptor amplification or capture employed the immunoSEQ multiplex PCR assay. What TCRdb holds here is the immuneACCESS table cut down to in-frame rearrangements. Part of the clones is not present; checked against another copy, under half of the missing clones reflect an unresolved V gene, and the others are unexplained. The sample has 25,000 to 40,000 clones on record, approximately 83% of them singletons. 12% of the sample belongs to the ten largest clones. No antigen is known for these receptors. The specimen sequenced was peripheral blood mononuclear cells. These receptors all come from a man in his 60s with T-cell large granular lymphocyte leukemia. Some clones in this sample may be carry-over from other donors' samples. The age is the age at diagnosis.

The gene calls are TRBV6-6 and TRBJ1-5; D is ambiguous. The CDR3 consists of 13 residues. Germline CDR1 is MNHNY and CDR2 is SVGAGI (reference sequence). Trimming shortened V by 2 bases and J by 5 bases, and 7 bases separated the two germline ends. CDR3 residues: CASSYAAHQPQHF. In nucleotides, the CDR3 is TGTGCCAGCAGTTACGCCGCTCATCAGCCCCAGCATTTT.

This clone was detected only once. J is TRBJ1-1 and V is TRBV5-1, with 8 bases matching TRBD1. This CDR3 contains 14 residues. Germline V gene lookup returns CDR1 SGHRS and CDR2 YFSETQ. Losses at the gene ends were 0 bases for V and 5 bases for J; bases not matched to a gene: 3. The CDR3 here is CASSLDTGGTEAFF. CDR3 DNA: TGCGCCAGCAGCTTGGATACAGGGGGGACTGAAGCTTTCTTT.

This clone has just a few counts. The chain uses TRBV29-1 and TRBJ1-4; D remains unclear. This CDR3 contains 12 residues. V dropped 1 base and J dropped 10 bases, with 10 bases sitting between them. The V gene's germline CDR1 is SQVTM and CDR2 ANQGSEA. This chain's CDR3 is CSVEGPGGKLFF. CDR3 coding DNA: TGCAGCGTTGAAGGACCGGGAGGAAAACTGTTTTTT.

This rearrangement joins TRBV7-2 to TRBJ2-4; D gene unclear. The V gene lost 2 bases and the J gene lost 6 bases, with 8 bases spanning the gap. This CDR3 region has 13 residues. Germline CDR1 SGHTA, CDR2 FQGNSA. Here the CDR3 DNA reads TGTGCCAGCAGCTTATTTCGTTTAAACATTCAGTACTTC. As protein: CASSLFRLNIQYF.

The chain employs TRBV30 and TRBJ2-1, with D hard to call. Germline V gene sequence: CDR1 GTSNPN, CDR2 SVGIG (reference sequence). Trimming removed 4 bases from V and 4 bases from J, with 11 bases in between. There are 13 residues in the CDR3. For the CDR3, the DNA is TGTGCCTGGAAGGGTAGCAGTTACAATGAGCAGTTCTTC. Translation gives CAWKGSSYNEQFF.

The chain has TRBV19 and TRBJ2-5; D remains unclear. The germline gives CDR1 LNHDA, CDR2 SQIVND (reference sequence). Trimming pared 1 base from V and 5 bases from J, leaving 14 bases between. CDR3 length: 15 amino acids. The CDR3 loop reads CASSIGPGSAETQYF. The CDR3 coding sequence is TGTGCCAGTAGTATAGGCCCCGGGTCGGCCGAGACCCAGTACTTC.

This rearrangement joins TRBV7-8 to TRBJ1-1; D is ambiguous. Per the germline V gene, CDR1 is SGHVS and CDR2 is FQNEAQ. Between the trimmed V and J ends, which lost 5 bases and 3 bases, there was a span of 16 bases. The CDR3 covers 15 residues. CDR3 DNA: TGTGCCAGCAGCCCAGTGAGCGGGTTCGACACTGAAGCTTTCTTT. Translation: CASSPVSGFDTEAFF.

V is TRBV29-1 and J is TRBJ2-7, with 7 bases identical to TRBD2. Trimming cost V 4 bases and J 0 bases; bases outside gene matches: 12. Germline V gene data show CDR1 as SQVTM and CDR2 as ANQGSEA. The CDR3 has 16 amino acids. CDR3 region: CSVGMRSGAYSYEQYF. The CDR3 DNA reads as TGCAGCGTTGGGATGCGAAGCGGGGCGTACTCCTACGAGCAGTACTTC.

This clone was detected only once. The rearrangement joins TRBV9 to TRBJ2-3, with D hard to call. The CDR3 is 15 residues long. V gave up 4 bases and J gave up 2 bases, with 14 bases separating them. Germline lookup yields CDR1 SGDLS and CDR2 YYNGEE. The CDR3: CASSPTRQITDTQYF. CDR3 nucleotides: TGTGCCAGCAGCCCCACCCGGCAGATCACAGATACGCAGTATTTT. Complete variable domain (other parts from reference TRBV9 and TRBJ2-3): DSGVTQTPKHLITATGQRVTLRCSPRSGDLSVYWYQQSLDQGLQFLIQYYNGEERAKGNILERFSAQQFPDLHSELNLSSLELGDSALYFCASSPTRQITDTQYFGPGTRLTVL.

V is TRBV19 and J is TRBJ1-3; D possibly corresponds to TRBD1 (5 bases). Looked up from germline, CDR1 is LNHDA and CDR2 is SQIVND (reference sequence). The ends were cut back, 5 bases at V and 0 bases at J, with 11 bases in the middle. This CDR3 has 15 amino acids. The CDR3: CASSAQGLSGNTIYF. CDR3 nucleotide sequence: TGTGCCAGTAGTGCCCAGGGACTCTCTGGAAACACCATATATTTT.

V and J are TRBV30 and TRBJ1-2; D may be TRBD1 (5 bases). Germline V CDR1 and CDR2: GTSNPN, SVGIG (reference sequence). The CDR3 is 13 amino acids. V lost 8 bases, J lost 2 bases, and 15 bases lay in between. The CDR3 here is CAQGRLANYGYTF. The CDR3 DNA sequence: TGTGCCCAGGGACGTCTTGCAAACTATGGCTACACCTTC. The full variable domain, completed using reference TRBV30 and TRBJ1-2, is SQTIHQWPATLVQPVGSPLSLECTVEGTSNPNLYWYRQAAGRGLQLLFYSVGIGQISSEVPQNLSASRPQDRQFILSSKKLLLSDSGFYLCAQGRLANYGYTFGSGTRLTVV.

The V gene is TRBV14, the J gene TRBJ1-2; no definite D call. The CDR3 sequence is 12 residues long. Germline values: CDR1 SGHDN, CDR2 FVKESK. Trimming left V 3 bases short and J 5 bases short, with 7 bases between. This CDR3 reads CASSQSLYGYTF. CDR3 coding DNA: TGTGCCAGCAGCCAGAGCCTGTATGGCTACACCTTC.

A few counts support this clone. The CDR3 DNA reads TGTGCCAGCAGCCCACCGTTGGGAGCGAACACCGGGGAGCTGTTTTTT. This encodes CASSPPLGANTGELFF. This chain connects TRBV28 to TRBJ2-2, with a weak D call TRBD2 (5 bases). The CDR3 has 16 amino acids. Germline CDR1 reads MDHEN; CDR2 reads SYDVKM. Between the trimmed V and J ends, which lost 6 bases and 0 bases, there was a span of 14 bases.

J is TRBJ1-4 and V is TRBV9; possibly TRBD1 for D (5 bases). Germline V gene sequence: CDR1 SGDLS, CDR2 YYNGEE. V was pared by 4 bases and J by 8 bases, with 15 bases between. The CDR3 is 14 amino acids. The CDR3 region has the DNA TGTGCCAGCAGCCCCGGGGCTACCAGCGAAAAACTGTTTTTT. Encoded protein: CASSPGATSEKLFF.

V usage is TRBV7-6 and J usage is TRBJ1-6; 8 bases line up with TRBD1. V lost 6 bases, J lost 8 bases, and 6 bases stayed unmatched. The length of the CDR3 is 14 residues. Germline V CDR1 and CDR2: SGHVS, FNYEAQ. Written as DNA, the CDR3 is TGTGCCAGCAGGGCAGGGGGCTTTGATTCACCCCTCCACTTT. Its protein product is CASRAGGFDSPLHF.

The rearrangement joins TRBV27 to TRBJ1-5; D is unclear. The CDR3 has 12 residues. The germline CDR1 and CDR2 sequences are MNHEY and SMNVEV (reference sequence). Trimming removed 7 bases at V and 7 bases at J, with 11 bases between. CDR3 in amino acids: CASTSGSQPQHF. CDR3 DNA: TGTGCCAGCACCTCTGGGTCCCAGCCCCAGCATTTT.

In DNA, the CDR3 is TGTGCCAGCAGCCCCGGACAGAACTATGGCTACACCTTC. Translation: CASSPGQNYGYTF. This sequence joins TRBV7-8 and TRBJ1-2, with a tentative D call TRBD1 (6 bases). Trimming pared 5 bases from V and 2 bases from J, leaving 9 bases between. This CDR3 has 13 amino acids. Germline loops: CDR1 SGHVS, CDR2 FQNEAQ.

This chain connects TRBV29-1 to TRBJ1-1; D gene uncertain. Germline-derived CDR1 and CDR2 are SQVTM and ANQGSEA. This CDR3 contains 13 residues. Trimming stripped 3 bases from V and 0 bases from J, with 8 bases between. DNA for the CDR3: TGCAGCGTTGAGACGGCTTTGAACACTGAAGCTTTCTTT. This translates into CSVETALNTEAFF. Based on the CDR3 plus reference TRBV29-1 and TRBJ1-1, the full variable domain is SAVISQKPSRDICQRGTSLTIQCQVDSQVTMMFWYRQQPGQSLTLIATANQGSEATYESGFVIDKFPISRPNLTFSTLTVSNMSPEDSSIYLCSVETALNTEAFFGQGTRLTVV.

This sequence joins TRBV2 and TRBJ1-5; no clear D. V lost 6 bases, J lost 5 bases, and 11 bases lay in between. Germline lookup yields CDR1 SNHLY and CDR2 FYNNEI. This CDR3 contains 13 residues. The CDR3 is CASRQFADQPQHF. The CDR3 coding sequence is TGTGCCAGCAGACAGTTTGCGGATCAGCCCCAGCATTTT.

The rearrangement uses TRBV7-5 and TRBJ2-7; the DNA was not used to check the table's D call, TRBD2. TRBV7-5 is noted as a pseudogene. The CDR3 is 17 amino acids. CDR3 protein: CARSGAMEGRRYYEQYF. In DNA form, the CDR3 reads TGTGCCAGAAGCGGAGCAATGGAGGGACGGAGATACTACGAGCAGTACTTC.

The rearrangement joins TRBV5-1 to TRBJ1-4, with 9 bases fitting TRBD1. V was clipped by 4 bases and J by 8 bases; unmatched bases: 3. CDR3 size: 13 residues. Germline CDR1 and CDR2: SGHRS and YFSETQ. CDR3 coding DNA: TGCGCCAGCAGCCGGGACAGGGAAGAAAAACTGTTTTTT. This codes for CASSRDREEKLFF.

The V gene is TRBV7-3, the J gene TRBJ2-3; D possibly uses TRBD1 or TRBD2 (6 bases each). The germline CDR1 and CDR2 sequences are SGHTA and FQGTGA. The CDR3 is made up of 15 amino acids. Deletions cut 5 bases from V and 6 bases from J, with 18 bases between. CDR3 in amino acids: CASSPRGTEGDTQYF. The CDR3, as DNA: TGTGCCAGCAGCCCTAGGGGGACGGAGGGGGATACGCAGTATTTT.